This TCR beta chain was captured in a study of blood T cell repertoires in COVID-19. The junction had 12 bases not matched to a gene; V was cut back by 6 bases and J by 7 bases. Germline CDR1 SGHTS, CDR2 YDEGEE. This CDR3 contains 15 residues. Authors' methods: Reference gene primer amplification gave nucleated cell count estimates. The data were produced by immunoSEQ multiplex PCR, yet TCRdb's version contains in-frame clones alone and is incomplete. That table supplies the V and J calls and clone size; D and trimming were determined from the DNA. The sample yields approximately 300,000 clones, 85% to 90% seen once.

The V gene is TRBV5-8, the J gene TRBJ1-5, with 8 bases fitting TRBD1. Source material: peripheral blood. The TCR was taken from a man aged 35 to 55 with acute or convalescent COVID-19. The CDR3 DNA is TGTGCCAGCAACCCGGACAGGGTCCTTGAACAGCCCCAGCATTTT. Its translation is CASNPDRVLEQPQHF.